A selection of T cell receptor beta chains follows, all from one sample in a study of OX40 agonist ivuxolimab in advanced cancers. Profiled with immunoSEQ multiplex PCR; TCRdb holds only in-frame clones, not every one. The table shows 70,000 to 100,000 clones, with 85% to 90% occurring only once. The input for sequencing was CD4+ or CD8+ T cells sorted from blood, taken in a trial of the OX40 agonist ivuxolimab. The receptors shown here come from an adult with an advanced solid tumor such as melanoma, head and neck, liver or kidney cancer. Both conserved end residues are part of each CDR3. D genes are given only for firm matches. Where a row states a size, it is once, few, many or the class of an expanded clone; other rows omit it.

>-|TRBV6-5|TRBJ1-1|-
TGTGCCAGCAGTTACTCAGAGGGGCGGGAAAACTTAGAAGCTTTCTTT
CASSYSEGRENLEAFF
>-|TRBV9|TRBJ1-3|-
TGTGCCAGCAGCGGTCACTCAGAACCTGTCTCTGGAAACACCATATATTTT
CASSGHSEPVSGNTIYF
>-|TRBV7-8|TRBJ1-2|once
TGTGCCAGCAGCTTAGAGGGGACAATTCGGGGCTACACCTTC
CASSLEGTIRGYTF
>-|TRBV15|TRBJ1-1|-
TGTGCCACCAGCAGAGATCGAGTGGACACTGAAGCTTTCTTT
CATSRDRVDTEAFF
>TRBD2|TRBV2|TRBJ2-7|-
TGTGCCAGCAGTGTAGGGAGCGGGAGGGCCTACGAGCAGTACTTC
CASSVGSGRAYEQYF
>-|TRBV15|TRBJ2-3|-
TGTGCCACCAGCAGAGTGGGCTCGGGCACAGATACGCAGTATTTT
CATSRVGSGTDTQYF
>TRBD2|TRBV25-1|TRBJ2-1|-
TGTGCCAGCAGTGCAGATCGCGGGGGGCATGAGCAGTTCTTC
CASSADRGGHEQFF
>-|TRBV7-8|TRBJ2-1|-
TGTGCCAGCAAACGAACCAGGGAGCCCATAGAATCCTACAATGAGCAGTTCTTC
CASKRTREPIESYNEQFF
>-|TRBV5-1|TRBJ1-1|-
TGCGCCAGCAGCACGAGTAACACTGAAGCTTTCTTT
CASSTSNTEAFF
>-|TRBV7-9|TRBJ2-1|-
TGTGCCAGCAGCCCTCGGGGGACGGATTACAATGAGCAGTTCTTC
CASSPRGTDYNEQFF
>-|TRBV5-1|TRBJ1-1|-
TGCGCCAGCAGCTTGTTTAAGGGGGGCGGGCAAATCAGCACTGAAGCTTTCTTT
CASSLFKGGGQISTEAFF
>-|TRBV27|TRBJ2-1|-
TGTGCCAGCACCTTAATGAATGAGCAGTTCTTC
CASTLMNEQFF
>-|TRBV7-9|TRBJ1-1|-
TGTGCCAGCAGCTTAGACGGACTGAACACTGAAGCTTTCTTT
CASSLDGLNTEAFF
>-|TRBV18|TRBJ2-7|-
TGTGCCAGCTCACCGAGGGAGGCAGCCCTGGGGTCAGCCTACGAGCAGTACTTC
CASSPREAALGSAYEQYF
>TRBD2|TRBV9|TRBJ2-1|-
TGTGCCAGCAGCCCTACTAGCGGGAATTACAATGAGCAGTTCTTC
CASSPTSGNYNEQFF
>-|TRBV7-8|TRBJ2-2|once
TGTGCCAGCAGCTGGGACTTCCTGATGAACACCGGGGAGCTGTTTTTT
CASSWDFLMNTGELFF
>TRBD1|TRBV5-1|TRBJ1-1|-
TGCGCCAGCAGCTTGGGACAGGGCAGAACTGAAGCTTTCTTT
CASSLGQGRTEAFF
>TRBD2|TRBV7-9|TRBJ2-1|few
TGTGCCAGCAGCTTAGAACTAGCGGACGAGCAGTTCTTC
CASSLELADEQFF